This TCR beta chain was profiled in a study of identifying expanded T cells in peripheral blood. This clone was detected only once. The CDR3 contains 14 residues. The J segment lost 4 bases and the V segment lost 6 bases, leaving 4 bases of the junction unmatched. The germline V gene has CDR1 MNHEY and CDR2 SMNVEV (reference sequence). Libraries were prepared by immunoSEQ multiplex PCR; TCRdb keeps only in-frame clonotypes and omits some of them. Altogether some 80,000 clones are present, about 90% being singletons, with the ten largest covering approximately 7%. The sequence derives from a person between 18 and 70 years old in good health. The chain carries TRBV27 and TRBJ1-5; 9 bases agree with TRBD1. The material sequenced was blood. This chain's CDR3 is CASSSGQGNQPQHF. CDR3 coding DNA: TGTGCCAGCAGCTCAGGACAGGGGAATCAGCCCCAGCATTTT.